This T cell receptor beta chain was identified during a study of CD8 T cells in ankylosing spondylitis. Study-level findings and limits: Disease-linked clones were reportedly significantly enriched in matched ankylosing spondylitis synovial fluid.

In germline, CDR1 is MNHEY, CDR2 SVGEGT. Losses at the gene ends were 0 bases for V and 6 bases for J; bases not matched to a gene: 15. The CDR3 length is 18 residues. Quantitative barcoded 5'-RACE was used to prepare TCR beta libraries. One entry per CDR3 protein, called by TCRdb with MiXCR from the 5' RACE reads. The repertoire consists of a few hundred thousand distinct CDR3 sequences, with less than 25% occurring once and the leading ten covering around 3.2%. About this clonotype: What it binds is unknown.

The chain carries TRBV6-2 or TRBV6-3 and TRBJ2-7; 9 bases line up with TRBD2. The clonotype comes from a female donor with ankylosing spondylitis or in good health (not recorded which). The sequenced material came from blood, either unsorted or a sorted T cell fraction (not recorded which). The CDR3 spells CASSYSNFGTSLRGEQYF. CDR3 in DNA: TGTGCCAGCAGTTACTCGAACTTTGGGACTAGCCTTCGGGGCGAGCAGTACTTC.